Listed here are 18 T cell receptor beta chains from one sample, sequenced in a study of T cells after yellow fever vaccination. Using its own MiXCR run on the 5' RACE reads, TCRdb lists one record per CDR3 protein. Of under 300,000 distinct CDR3 sequences listed, roughly 6.3% are singletons. The sample in question was CD4+ T cells sorted from PBMCs, obtained on the day of the yellow fever booster vaccination. These receptors were collected from a young man who received the YFV17D yellow fever vaccine.

This clonotype has ten or more counts. The V and J genes are TRBV29-1 and TRBJ2-5; 11 bases agree with TRBD2. Germline CDR1 and CDR2: SQVTM and ANQGSEA. J gave up 1 base and V 3 bases, and 10 bases lay outside the gene matches. CDR3 size: 17 residues. Here the CDR3 reads CSVERTSGLWGQETQYF. The CDR3 bases are TGCAGCGTTGAGCGGACTAGCGGGCTCTGGGGCCAAGAGACCCAGTACTTC.

This clonotype was found a few times. The V gene is TRBV9, the J gene TRBJ2-2; possible D gene TRBD2, 6 bases. Germline lookup yields CDR1 SGDLS and CDR2 YYNGEE. CDR3 length: 15 residues. The V end was cut by 3 bases, the J end by 2 bases, with 11 bases between. The CDR3 loop is CASSEWTTNTGELFF. CDR3 nucleotides: TGTGCCAGCAGCGAGTGGACTACTAACACCGGGGAGCTGTTTTTT.

Comments on this clonotype: Mismatch with germline at one junction end may stem from a read error. The chain employs TRBV13 and TRBJ2-7; 7 nucleotides align to TRBD2. The CDR3 runs to 15 residues. Germline CDR1 PRHDT, CDR2 FYEKMQ (reference sequence). CDR3 DNA sequence: TGTGCCAGCAGTTTAGGTGACCGGGACTACTTCGTGCGGTACTTC. Translation: CASSLGDRDYFVRYF.

CDR3 protein: CSARAGGGTYGYTF. The CDR3 coding sequence is TGCAGTGCTAGAGCCGGCGGAGGGACTTATGGCTACACCTTC. V usage is TRBV20-1 and J usage is TRBJ1-2, with a tentative D call TRBD1 (5 bases). V lost 1 base to trimming and J lost 5 bases, with 14 bases between them. The CDR3 is 14 residues long. In germline, CDR1 is DFQATT, CDR2 SNEGSKA (reference sequence).

In its sample, this clonotype was seen many times. V and J are TRBV11-2 and TRBJ2-5; D might be TRBD2 (6 bases). CDR3 length equals 13 residues. Trimming took off 3 bases at V and 5 bases at J, with 10 bases between the two ends. Germline lookup yields CDR1 SGHAT and CDR2 FQNNGV. Here the CDR3 reads CASSFTREETQYF. DNA for the CDR3: TGTGCCAGCAGCTTTACCCGGGAGGAGACCCAGTACTTC. The full variable domain, in which reference TRBV11-2 and TRBJ2-5 provide the parts outside the CDR3, is EAGVAQSPRYKIIEKRQSVAFWCNPISGHATLYWYQQILGQGPKLLIQFQNNGVVDDSQLPKDRFSAERLKGVDSTLKIQPAKLEDSAVYLCASSFTREETQYFGPGTRLLVL.

This rearrangement joins TRBV20-1 to TRBJ1-5; 9 nucleotides match TRBD1. The V segment lost 6 bases and the J segment 7 bases; nucleotides outside the gene matches: 10. The CDR3 sequence is 14 residues long. Per the germline V gene, CDR1 is DFQATT and CDR2 is SNEGSKA (reference sequence). The CDR3 sequence is CSAQGGQGHQPQHF. As DNA, the CDR3 is TGCAGTGCCCAAGGGGGACAGGGCCACCAGCCCCAGCATTTT.

This clonotype was seen more than once but under ten times. This chain uses TRBV5-5 with TRBJ2-3; D not certain. Germline V lookup: CDR1 SGHKS, CDR2 YYEKEE (reference sequence). The CDR3 covers 14 residues. Trimming removed 2 bases at V and 2 bases at J, with 9 bases between. CDR3 in amino acids: CASSFDLVTDTQYF. The CDR3 DNA reads TGTGCCAGCAGCTTCGACCTAGTCACAGATACGCAGTATTTT.

This clonotype was observed a few times. The chain has TRBV12-3 or TRBV12-4 and TRBJ2-7, with D possibly TRBD1 on 5 matching bases. V lost 1 base and J 3 bases, leaving 13 bases between the germline ends. The CDR3 spans 15 residues. The CDR3 DNA sequence: TGTGCCAGCAGTTTAGTCGGCGGCAGGGTCTACGAGCAGTACTTC. This codes for CASSLVGGRVYEQYF.

The chain links TRBV19 to TRBJ2-2, with D unresolved. Germline V gene sequence: CDR1 LNHDA, CDR2 SQIVND (reference sequence). This CDR3 has 15 residues. Trimming left V 0 bases short and J 3 bases short, with 8 bases between. CDR3 in DNA: TGTGCCAGTAGTATAGAAGGCTCATACACCGGGGAGCTGTTTTTT. This codes for CASSIEGSYTGELFF.

There are many counts of this clonotype. This rearrangement joins TRBV5-1 to TRBJ2-5, with no clear D. Looked up from germline, CDR1 is SGHRS and CDR2 is YFSETQ. The CDR3 spans 15 residues. Trimming took off 0 bases at V and 1 base at J, with 10 bases between the two ends. The CDR3 protein is CASSLGRFPQETQYF. CDR3 DNA: TGCGCCAGCAGCTTGGGACGCTTCCCCCAAGAGACCCAGTACTTC.

This clonotype came up many times. The rearrangement uses TRBV20-1 and TRBJ2-7; 10 nucleotides line up with TRBD2. After removal of 2 bases from V and 0 bases from J, the junction contained 7 bases not matched to a gene. In germline, CDR1 is DFQATT, CDR2 SNEGSKA (reference sequence). The CDR3 is 16 residues long. CDR3 sequence: CSARPLAGVSSYEQYF. DNA for the CDR3: TGCAGTGCTAGACCTCTAGCGGGAGTTTCCTCCTACGAGCAGTACTTC.

There are many counts of this clonotype. V usage is TRBV7-8 and J usage is TRBJ2-7; D perhaps matches TRBD1 (5 bases). Germline CDR1 and CDR2: SGHVS and FQNEAQ. The ends were cut back, 1 base at V and 1 base at J, with 8 bases in the middle. The CDR3 length is 14 residues. CDR3 nucleotide sequence: TGTGCCAGCAGCTTAGGGGGCATTTCCTACGAGCAGTACTTC. Its protein is CASSLGGISYEQYF.

This clonotype was detected a few times. V and J are TRBV5-1 and TRBJ2-7, with no clear D. V shed 0 bases and J shed 7 bases, with 11 bases lying between them. CDR1 and CDR2 from the germline V gene are SGHRS and YFSETQ. This CDR3 comprises 13 residues. CDR3 region: CASSLGTPLEQYF. In nucleotides, the CDR3 is TGCGCCAGCAGCTTGGGGACCCCCTTGGAGCAGTACTTC.

In its sample, this clonotype was seen a few times. The CDR3 is CASSPLPTSGEQYF. The CDR3 DNA follows: TGTGCCAGCAGCCCCCTACCTACTAGTGGCGAGCAGTACTTC. J is TRBJ2-7 and V is TRBV13; D possibly corresponds to TRBD2 (5 bases). The V and J ends lost 5 bases and 6 bases respectively, with 17 bases between them. Germline lookup yields CDR1 PRHDT and CDR2 FYEKMQ (reference sequence). This CDR3 is 14 amino acids long.

This clonotype was found a few times. This CDR3 reads CSGKVGGRSYNEQFF. The CDR3 region has the DNA TGCAGTGGTAAAGTTGGGGGTCGCTCCTACAATGAGCAGTTCTTC. The J gene is TRBJ2-1, the V gene TRBV20-1; D tentatively reads TRBD1 or TRBD2 (5 bases each). The germline V gene has CDR1 DFQATT and CDR2 SNEGSKA (reference sequence). V lost 7 bases and J lost 0, with 16 bases in between. The CDR3 runs 15 residues.

This clonotype was counted ten times or more. The chain couples TRBV24-1 to TRBJ2-5, with a tentative D call TRBD2 (6 bases). The CDR3 covers 13 residues. The germline V gene encodes CDR1 KGHDR and CDR2 SFDVKD. The V end was cut by 7 bases, the J end by 5 bases, with 13 bases between. CDR3 region: CATSRSGVETQYF. CDR3 nucleotides: TGTGCCACCAGCCGCTCGGGGGTCGAGACCCAGTACTTC.

This clonotype has at least ten counts. The V call is TRBV24-1, the J call TRBJ2-3; D uncertain. Per germline, CDR1 KGHDR and CDR2 SFDVKD. Trimming took 2 bases from V and 4 from J, leaving 6 bases between them. The CDR3 runs to 13 residues. CDR3 region: CATSDSYSDTQYF. In DNA, the CDR3 is TGTGCCACCAGTGATTCGTATTCAGATACGCAGTATTTT.

There are many counts of this clonotype. The gene calls are TRBV2 and TRBJ2-5, with D hard to call. Germline lookup yields CDR1 SNHLY and CDR2 FYNNEI. The V end lost 4 bases, the J end lost 4 bases, and 7 bases lay between the germline ends. CDR3 length equals 12 residues. The CDR3 DNA reads TGTGCCAGCAGTGTGACGGTAGAGACCCAGTACTTC. Translation gives CASSVTVETQYF. The whole variable domain, remainder taken from reference TRBV2 and TRBJ2-5, is EPEVTQTPSHQVTQMGQEVILRCVPISNHLYFYWYRQILGQKVEFLVSFYNNEISEKSEIFDDQFSVERPDGSNFTLKIRSTKLEDSAMYFCASSVTVETQYFGPGTRLLVL.